The 9 T cell receptor beta chains below were found in one sample sequenced in a study of CD8 T cells in Susac syndrome. Reverse transcription of roughly 0.5 to 1 ug RNA was carried out with random hexamers. TCRdb re-called the immunoSEQ multiplex PCR reads through MiXCR, storing one row per CDR3 protein. The data hold some 190,000 distinct CDR3 sequences, with around 93% observed a single time. Sequencing was done on a sample of CD4+ T cells from PBMCs. Receptors were obtained from a human donor in good health.

The chain joins TRBV18 to TRBJ1-1; no clear D. The V and J ends lost 3 bases and 1 base respectively, with 9 bases between them. This CDR3 contains 14 residues. Germline V lookup: CDR1 KGHSH, CDR2 LQKENI. The CDR3 nucleotides read TGTGCCAGCTCACCTTGGACGGAGAACACTGAAGCTTTCTTT. As protein: CASSPWTENTEAFF.

This rearrangement joins TRBV15 to TRBJ2-7; 12 nucleotides align to TRBD1. Germline V gives CDR1 LNHNV, CDR2 YYDKDF (reference sequence). The CDR3 extends over 16 amino acids. V trimming: 3 bases; J trimming: 6 bases; junction bases outside the gene matches: 9. This CDR3 is CATSSLPPGQGAEQYV. DNA for the CDR3: TGTGCCACCAGCAGCTTGCCTCCGGGACAGGGGGCCGAGCAGTACGTC.

The chain joins TRBV7-2 to TRBJ1-1; possible D gene TRBD1, 5 bases. The CDR3 totals 15 residues. V lost 3 bases to trimming and J lost 5 bases, with 16 bases between them. Germline CDR1 SGHTA, CDR2 FQGNSA. The CDR3 region is CASSLLQASWTEAFF. The CDR3 DNA follows: TGTGCCAGCAGCTTGCTACAGGCTTCGTGGACTGAAGCTTTCTTT.

Note on this clonotype: One end of the junction does not line up with germline, which may come from a read error. This sequence joins TRBV12-3 or TRBV12-4 and TRBJ2-3; the match to TRBD1 covers 7 bases. The CDR3 is 15 amino acids. The CDR3: CASSLVVQGKDTQYF. The CDR3 region has the DNA TGTGCCAGTAGTTTAGTAGTACAGGGGAAAGATACGCAGTATTTT.

The J gene is TRBJ2-3, the V gene TRBV20-1, with 10 positions matching TRBD1. The CDR3 spans 16 residues. CDR1 DFQATT and CDR2 SNEGSKA come from the germline V gene (reference sequence). J gave up 2 bases and V 2 bases, and 7 bases lay outside the gene matches. In DNA form, the CDR3 reads TGCAGTGCTAGACGTTGGGGACAGGGGCACACAGATACGCAGTATTTT. Encoded protein: CSARRWGQGHTDTQYF.

CDR3 nucleotide sequence: TGTGCCAGCAGGACCATCCGATGGGGCGGCGGGGTGGCCGGGGAGCTGTTTTTT. Its protein product is CASRTIRWGGGVAGELFF. The genes are TRBV6-1 and TRBJ2-2; the D gene is possibly TRBD2 (6 bases). The CDR3 length is 18 residues. The ends were cut back, 6 bases at V and 6 bases at J, with 26 bases in the middle. Germline CDR1 and CDR2: MNHNS and SASEGT.

Comment on this clonotype: Germline and junction disagree at one end, which may indicate a read error. The chain has TRBV5-1 and TRBJ1-2; D might be TRBD1 (6 bases). Germline values: CDR1 SGHRS, CDR2 YFSETQ. The CDR3 spans 13 residues. CDR3 sequence reads: CASRLAQGSDYTF. The DNA of the CDR3 is TGCGCCAGCAGATTGGCCCAGGGGTCCGACTACACCTTC.

The CDR3 protein is CAIRERGNTIYF. The CDR3, as DNA: TGTGCCATCCGGGAGCGTGGAAACACCATATATTTT. The chain couples TRBV10-3 to TRBJ1-3; D gene unclear. CDR1 and CDR2 (germline): ENHRY, SYGVKD. The V end was cut by 8 bases, the J end by 3 bases, with 8 bases between. CDR3 length: 12 residues.

The rearrangement links TRBV6-6 to TRBJ1-5; D is uncertain. The V end lost 6 bases, the J end lost 5 bases, and 11 bases lay between the germline ends. The CDR3 is made up of 13 amino acids. Germline V CDR1 and CDR2: MNHNY, SVGAGI (reference sequence). Here the CDR3 reads CASRLREHQPQHF. The CDR3 DNA reads TGTGCCAGCAGACTTCGGGAGCATCAGCCCCAGCATTTT.